Each of the 25 T cell receptor beta chains below was sequenced from the same sample in a study of Graves' ophthalmopathy and Graves' hyperthyroidism (dated by TCRdb to 2016 to 2019). Sequencing used an Illumina HiSeq 2000. TCR beta CDR3 regions were amplified from RNA transcripts for repertoire sequencing. The first round was an RT-PCR using HTBI primers with the Qiagen OneStep RT-PCR kit, and this first round was followed by a second-round multiplex PCR, then size selection and purification. TCRdb reprocessed the public reads (quality trimming at Q25 with fastp, clone calling with MiXCR) and kept in-frame beta chains. Every distinct CDR3 protein forms one entry, paired with its most common genes and DNA. This sample comprises 600,000 to 950,000 distinct CDR3 sequences, roughly 40% of them detected only once. The ten most abundant clones make up 40% to 55% of the sample. What was sequenced was peripheral blood. Source of these receptors: an adult man with Graves' ophthalmopathy.

This clonotype appeared once. The CDR3 DNA reads as TGTGCCATCAGTGAATCCGGGACAGGGGGATATAATTCACCCCTCCACTTT. Residues: CAISESGTGGYNSPLHF. This chain links TRBV10-3 with TRBJ1-6; 11 bases fit TRBD1. V was pared by 3 bases and J by 4 bases, with 5 bases of the junction left unmatched. Germline CDR1 and CDR2: ENHRY and SYGVKD. The CDR3 is 17 residues long.

This clonotype occurred many times. This chain links TRBV20-1 with TRBJ1-4, with D possibly TRBD1 on 6 matching bases. Trimming left V 2 bases short and J 5 bases short, with 15 bases between. In germline, CDR1 is DFQATT, CDR2 SNEGSKA (reference sequence). The CDR3 loop spans 15 amino acids. DNA of the CDR3: TGCAGTGCTAGATCAACAGGGATCGGGAATGAAAAACTGTTTTTT. Amino acid sequence: CSARSTGIGNEKLFF.

Comment on this clonotype: One junction end does not reproduce the germline sequence, and a read error may be involved. CDR3 protein: CASSQARRGGSGELFF. Here the CDR3 DNA reads TGCGCCAGCAGCCAAGCCAGACGGGGGGGCAGCGGGGAGCTGTTTTTT. The V call is TRBV7-9, the J call TRBJ2-2, with TRBD2 matching over 8 bases. The CDR3 has 16 residues. Germline-derived CDR1 and CDR2 are SEHNR and FQNEAQ (reference sequence).

In its sample, this clonotype was seen a few times. This chain uses TRBV9 with TRBJ2-2; 10 bases fit TRBD2. The CDR3 covers 16 residues. V gave up 5 bases and J gave up 3 bases; unmatched junction bases: 7. Per the germline V gene, CDR1 is SGDLS and CDR2 is YYNGEE. CDR3 nucleotides: TGTGCCAGCAGGCCAACTAGCGGGGAGGACACCGGGGAGCTGTTTTTT. This codes for CASRPTSGEDTGELFF.

This clonotype was observed a single time. The genes are TRBV9 and TRBJ2-7, with 10 bases lining up with TRBD1. This CDR3 has 18 amino acids. After removal of 4 bases from V and 1 base from J, the junction contained 14 bases not matched to a gene. The V gene's germline CDR1 is SGDLS and CDR2 YYNGEE. CDR3: CASSYPQDGTGESYEQYF. Here the CDR3 DNA reads TGTGCCAGCAGCTATCCCCAAGATGGGACAGGGGAATCCTACGAGCAGTACTTC.

This chain links TRBV24-1 with TRBJ1-5, with D maybe TRBD1 (6 bases). The CDR3 consists of 16 residues. The germline V gene has CDR1 KGHDR and CDR2 SFDVKD. V lost 11 bases, J lost 2 bases, and 21 bases lay in between. DNA of the CDR3: TGTGCCAGCAGCCTAGGGGGGGGCATGGGCAATCAGCCCCAGCATTTT. Protein sequence: CASSLGGGMGNQPQHF.

The chain carries TRBV19 and TRBJ1-1; 7 bases agree with TRBD1. The V segment lost 4 bases and the J segment 3 bases; nucleotides outside the gene matches: 11. The CDR3 loop spans 16 amino acids. Germline V lookup: CDR1 LNHDA, CDR2 SQIVND (reference sequence). CDR3 coding DNA: TGTGCCAGTAGTACTGGTAGGGGGCAGGGTGACACTGAAGCTTTCTTT. It is translated as CASSTGRGQGDTEAFF.

V is TRBV25-1 and J is TRBJ1-4; TRBD1 aligns across 9 bases. Germline loops: CDR1 MGHDK, CDR2 SYGVNS. Trimming took 5 bases from V and 6 from J; bases not matched to a gene: 10. The CDR3 consists of 16 residues. CDR3 residues: CASSHPTGGGHEKLFF. The CDR3 coding sequence is TGTGCCAGCAGTCATCCTACAGGGGGCGGGCATGAAAAACTGTTTTTT.

The chain couples TRBV30 to TRBJ2-5, with D uncertain. The CDR3 has 11 residues. Germline lookup yields CDR1 GTSNPN and CDR2 SVGIG (reference sequence). Between the trimmed V and J ends, which lost 0 bases and 5 bases, there was a span of 4 bases. The CDR3 DNA is TGTGCCTGGAGTGTAAGGGAGACCCAGTACTTC. It is translated as CAWSVRETQYF.

The rearrangement links TRBV25-1 to TRBJ2-7; a weak D match, TRBD2 (6 bases). Trimming took off 3 bases at V and 7 bases at J, with 16 bases between the two ends. CDR1 and CDR2 (germline): MGHDK, SYGVNS. The CDR3 has 14 residues. CDR3 DNA: TGTGCCAGCAGTGATAGTGCCGGGAGAGGTGAGCAGTACTTC. It translates to CASSDSAGRGEQYF.

This sequence joins TRBV7-9 and TRBJ1-6, with 8 bases matching TRBD1. This CDR3 region has 15 residues. The V gene's germline CDR1 is SEHNR and CDR2 FQNEAQ (reference sequence). V was pared by 5 bases and J by 5 bases, with 5 bases of the junction left unmatched. Here the CDR3 reads CASSHGQGNNSPLHF. The CDR3 nucleotides read TGTGCCAGCAGCCATGGACAGGGCAATAATTCACCCCTCCACTTT.

Concerning this clonotype: This may arise from a read error, as a much more abundant clone is one base away. The chain links TRBV5-1 to TRBJ1-2; 8 positions agree with TRBD1. The CDR3 sequence is 14 residues long. The germline V gene has CDR1 SGHRS and CDR2 YFSETQ. CDR3 residues: CAGSSDRANYGYTF. Written as DNA, the CDR3 is TGCGCCGGCAGCTCGGACAGGGCCAACTATGGCTACACCTTC.

The table lists this clonotype with many counts. The chain uses TRBV7-6 and TRBJ2-7; D remains ambiguous. Germline-derived CDR1 and CDR2 are SGHVS and FNYEAQ. The V gene lost 0 bases and the J gene lost 0 bases, with 6 bases spanning the gap. This CDR3 contains 14 residues. CDR3 loop: CASSLASASYEQYF. In nucleotides, the CDR3 is TGTGCCAGCAGCTTAGCCAGCGCCTCCTACGAGCAGTACTTC. The entire variable domain, with the rest obtained from reference TRBV7-6 and TRBJ2-7, is as follows: GAGVSQSPRYKVTKRGQDVALRCDPISGHVSLYWYRQALGQGPEFLTYFNYEAQQDKSGLPNDRFSAERPEGSISTLTIQRTEQRDSAMYRCASSLASASYEQYFGPGTRLTVT.

Worth noting for this clonotype: At one boundary the junction diverges from the germline segment, which might be a read error. The chain links TRBV9 to TRBJ2-7; D gene ambiguous. CDR3 length: 15 residues. The germline gives CDR1 SGDLS, CDR2 YYNGEE. DNA of the CDR3: TGCGCCAGCAGCTTTCCGGTGTATGGAATCTACGAGCAGTACTTC. It yields the protein CASSFPVYGIYEQYF.

Notes on this clonotype: This could be a read error, since a much larger clone is one nucleotide away. The V call is TRBV10-3, the J call TRBJ2-6, with 12 bases that match TRBD1. J lost 1 base, V lost 8 bases, and 12 bases had no gene match. This CDR3 comprises 19 residues. The germline V gene has CDR1 ENHRY and CDR2 SYGVKD. The CDR3 sequence: CAIGSVVGQGASGANVLTF. CDR3 in DNA: TGTGCCATCGGTAGCGTTGTGGGACAGGGGGCGTCTGGGGCCAACGTCCTGACTTTC.

The chain couples TRBV20-1 to TRBJ2-1, with TRBD2 identical over 10 bases. The trim removed 3 bases at V and 2 bases at J, leaving 1 base unmatched. Germline CDR1 DFQATT, CDR2 SNEGSKA (reference sequence). This CDR3 has 14 residues. CDR3 sequence (DNA): TGCAGTGCTAGTGGGACTAGCGCCTACAATGAGCAGTTCTTC. This encodes CSASGTSAYNEQFF.

The sample holds many counts of this clonotype. This sequence joins TRBV2 and TRBJ1-5, with 7 bases that match TRBD1. The J segment lost 7 bases and the V segment lost 4 bases, leaving 10 bases of the junction unmatched. Germline assignment: CDR1 SNHLY and CDR2 FYNNEI. The CDR3 extends over 15 amino acids. Here the CDR3 reads CASSVRGPSEQPQHF. CDR3 sequence (DNA): TGTGCCAGCAGTGTTAGGGGGCCGTCAGAGCAGCCCCAGCATTTT.

This chain links TRBV7-9 with TRBJ2-5; no clear D. With 1 base removed from V and 1 base from J, the gap between germline ends came to 13 bases. The CDR3 is 16 amino acids. Germline V gene lookup returns CDR1 SEHNR and CDR2 FQNEAQ (reference sequence). The CDR3 DNA reads as TGTGCCAGCAGCTTAGTAGCCCTCCTAAGCCAAGAGACCCAGTACTTC. It codes for CASSLVALLSQETQYF.

This clonotype was counted only a few times. The CDR3 here is CASSSPGTMPYEQYF. CDR3 DNA: TGTGCCAGCAGTTCCCCCGGGACTATGCCCTACGAGCAGTACTTC. The V call is TRBV7-2, the J call TRBJ2-7, with 7 positions matching TRBD2. Germline V CDR1 and CDR2: SGHTA, FQGNSA. Germline trimming cut 6 bases from V and 2 bases from J; bases unmatched to any gene: 10. This CDR3 has 15 amino acids.

This clonotype has more than one count but fewer than ten. V is TRBV10-1 and J is TRBJ2-7; 10 nucleotides agree with TRBD2. CDR3 length: 13 amino acids. Trimming at V came to 9 bases and at J to 3 bases, leaving 5 bases not matched to a gene. CDR1 and CDR2 (germline): WNHNN, SYGVQD (reference sequence). CDR3 sequence: CARPLAGVYEQYF. The CDR3 nucleotides read TGCGCCAGGCCTCTAGCGGGAGTCTACGAGCAGTACTTC.

The chain recombines TRBV3-1 with TRBJ2-5; D possibly corresponds to TRBD2 (6 bases). This CDR3 is 15 amino acids long. Trimming removed 5 bases at V and 2 bases at J, with 15 bases between. Looked up from germline, CDR1 is LGHDT and CDR2 is YNNKEL (reference sequence). The CDR3, as DNA: TGTGCCAGCAGCTCAGAAGGCGCGGGGCAAGAGACCCAGTACTTC. Amino acids: CASSSEGAGQETQYF.

This clonotype has a handful of counts. The chain joins TRBV27 to TRBJ1-6, with D possibly matching TRBD1 (5 bases). Trimming took off 6 bases at V and 0 bases at J, with 9 bases between the two ends. Germline V gives CDR1 MNHEY, CDR2 SMNVEV (reference sequence). The CDR3 is 15 residues long. CDR3 sequence (DNA): TGTGCCAGCAGCCCGGGGGTCTCCTATAATTCACCCCTCCACTTT. Its translation is CASSPGVSYNSPLHF.

The chain combines TRBV11-2 with TRBJ1-2; 8 nucleotides match TRBD1. There are 14 residues in the CDR3. In germline, CDR1 is SGHAT, CDR2 FQNNGV. The trim removed 3 bases at V and 7 bases at J, leaving 7 bases unmatched. Written as DNA, the CDR3 is TGTGCCAGCAGCTTGGGGGCAGGGGGCCTTGGCTACACCTTC. Protein: CASSLGAGGLGYTF.

This sequence joins TRBV29-1 and TRBJ2-5; 12 bases line up with TRBD1. V lost 8 bases to trimming and J lost 4 bases; unmatched junction nucleotides: 5. This CDR3 is 13 amino acids long. CDR1 is SQVTM, CDR2 ANQGSEA, per germline. DNA for the CDR3: TGCAGCATGAGGGACAGGGGGCTAGAGACCCAGTACTTC. Residues: CSMRDRGLETQYF.

This sequence joins TRBV19 and TRBJ1-2, with D possibly matching TRBD1 (6 bases). CDR1 is LNHDA and CDR2 is SQIVND in the germline V gene (reference sequence). With 0 bases removed from V and 8 bases from J, the gap between germline ends came to 13 bases. This CDR3 is 14 amino acids long. CDR3 region: CASSIDSGASGYTF. CDR3 nucleotides: TGTGCCAGTAGTATAGACTCGGGGGCGAGCGGCTACACCTTC.